This T cell receptor beta chain was found in a study of T-cell reconstitution after alpha-beta-depleted transplantation in children. Notes on the study in general: Newly generated T cells supplied most T-cell counts and diversity one year post-transplant. The study reportedly traced alpha-beta T cells about two months after transplant to several hundred expanded graft clones. For some patients, TCRbeta diversity was high at day 60 because of recipient T cells and thymic progenitors that survived.

There are 19 residues in the CDR3. The V and J ends lost 4 bases and 2 bases, in that order; junction bases with no gene match: 18. Germline-derived CDR1 and CDR2 are SGDLS and YYNGEE. Unique molecular identifiers were incorporated during preparation of the TCRbeta library. TCRdb fed the PCR reads into MiXCR, producing one record per CDR3 protein. The data hold about 340,000 distinct CDR3 sequences, with around 16% observed a single time. About this clonotype itself: Its specificity is unknown.

The chain recombines TRBV9 with TRBJ2-7, with 10 bases lining up with TRBD1. The input for sequencing was PBMCs, mostly from graft donor cells, taken 360 days after TCRalphabeta/CD19-depleted stem cell transplant. The clonotype was recovered from a male patient aged 2 to 10 who had a stem cell transplant for acute lymphoblastic leukemia, so the T cells may come from the graft donor. CDR3 sequence reads: CASSPRGGQGTPNPYEQYF. The DNA of the CDR3 is TGTGCCAGCAGCCCCCGGGGGGGACAGGGGACTCCTAACCCCTACGAGCAGTACTTC.